This TCR beta chain appears in the sequencing data of a study of control samples from healthy donors and cancer patients. Trimming stripped 7 bases from V and 8 bases from J, with 11 bases between. The CDR3 extends over 12 amino acids. Assay: immunoSEQ multiplex PCR; the TCRdb copy retains only in-frame clones and omits some. The data contain approximately 170,000 clones, 80% to 95% of them singletons. The sequence derives from a woman aged 25 to 39 in good health. The sample was blood. This sequence joins TRBV12-3 or TRBV12-4 and TRBJ2-2; D perhaps matches TRBD2 (6 bases). The CDR3 protein is CASNRGSGELFF. The CDR3 bases are TGTGCCAGCAACCGGGGGAGTGGGGAGCTGTTTTTT.